The 9 T cell receptor beta chains given below trace back to one sample, sequenced in a study of cytomegalovirus exposure and HLA in healthy donors. Primers included in the PCR were 60 Vbeta and 13 Jbeta primers. The method was immunoSEQ multiplex PCR; TCRdb's version includes in-frame clones alone and lacks a portion of them. The sample records over 70,000 clones, 70% to 90% being singletons. The sequenced material came from PBMCs. The receptor set was obtained from a young man in good health and CMV-seronegative.

The chain combines TRBV10-3 with TRBJ1-4; D is unresolved. In germline, CDR1 is ENHRY, CDR2 SYGVKD. The CDR3 is 16 residues long. The ends were cut back, 6 bases at V and 8 bases at J, with 22 bases in the middle. CDR3 sequence (DNA): TGTGCCATCAGCGCAACGATGGGTGGGCCGGGGGAAAAACTGTTTTTT. Translating gives CAISATMGGPGEKLFF.

This rearrangement joins TRBV14 to TRBJ1-2, with D hard to call. CDR1 is SGHDN, CDR2 FVKESK, per germline. Deletions cut 4 bases from V and 8 bases from J, with 14 bases between. The CDR3 runs to 13 residues. CDR3 amino acids: CASSPTWGGGYTF. CDR3 nucleotide sequence: TGTGCCAGCAGCCCAACTTGGGGAGGAGGCTACACCTTC.

The table lists this clone with a few counts. This sequence joins TRBV4-1 and TRBJ2-5, with 8 bases aligning to TRBD1. The CDR3 consists of 14 residues. Germline assignment: CDR1 MGHRA and CDR2 YSYEKL. Trimming at V came to 4 bases and at J to 2 bases, leaving 3 bases not matched to a gene. The CDR3 here is CASSPTGVQETQYF. CDR3 bases: TGCGCCAGCAGCCCGACAGGGGTTCAAGAGACCCAGTACTTC.

This clone was detected a few times. This chain connects TRBV9 to TRBJ2-2; D might be TRBD1 (5 bases). The V gene's germline CDR1 is SGDLS and CDR2 YYNGEE. The CDR3 spans 14 residues. Trimming left V 2 bases short and J 12 bases short, with 17 bases between. The CDR3 loop reads CASSVKWTNEKLFF. For the CDR3, the DNA is TGTGCCAGCAGCGTTAAATGGACAAACGAGAAGCTGTTTTTT.

The chain employs TRBV4-1 and TRBJ2-3, with D perhaps matching TRBD2 (6 bases). The V and J ends lost 1 base and 0 bases respectively, with 8 bases between them. Germline V gene data show CDR1 as MGHRA and CDR2 as YSYEKL. This CDR3 is built from 15 residues. The CDR3: CASSQVSGSTDTQYF. As DNA, the CDR3 is TGCGCCAGCAGCCAAGTTAGCGGTAGCACAGATACGCAGTATTTT.

This clone was detected a few times. V and J are TRBV2 and TRBJ2-3; 9 nucleotides agree with TRBD1. The germline V gene encodes CDR1 SNHLY and CDR2 FYNNEI. This CDR3 is built from 15 residues. The ends lost 7 bases at V and 6 bases at J; junction bases unmatched: 11. The DNA of the CDR3 is TGTGCCAGCACTCCTGGGACAGGGCAAGGGGATACGCAGTATTTT. Its protein product is CASTPGTGQGDTQYF.

The rearrangement links TRBV4-1 to TRBJ1-1, with a possible D match to TRBD1 (5 bases). The germline V and J ends were trimmed by 2 bases and 2 bases, with 12 bases remaining between them. CDR1 is MGHRA, CDR2 YSYEKL, per germline. This CDR3 has 15 residues. CDR3 loop: CASSQLLTGNTEAFF. For the CDR3, the DNA is TGCGCCAGCAGCCAACTCCTTACAGGAAACACTGAAGCTTTCTTT.

The V and J genes are TRBV7-6 and TRBJ2-7; D might be TRBD1 (5 bases). The CDR3 spans 15 residues. Germline CDR1 reads SGHVS; CDR2 reads FNYEAQ. V was clipped by 3 bases and J by 5 bases, with 17 bases between them. CDR3 residues: CASSLATGLSDEQYF. DNA for the CDR3: TGTGCCAGCAGCTTGGCAACAGGATTGAGCGACGAGCAGTACTTC.

This chain uses TRBV29-1 with TRBJ1-4, with 7 bases lining up with TRBD1. J was trimmed by 6 bases and V by 8 bases; bases with no gene match: 9. CDR1 and CDR2 (germline): SQVTM, ANQGSEA. The CDR3 extends over 13 amino acids. The CDR3 bases are TGCAGCACGTCCGGGACAGACCATGAAAAACTGTTTTTT. Translation gives CSTSGTDHEKLFF.